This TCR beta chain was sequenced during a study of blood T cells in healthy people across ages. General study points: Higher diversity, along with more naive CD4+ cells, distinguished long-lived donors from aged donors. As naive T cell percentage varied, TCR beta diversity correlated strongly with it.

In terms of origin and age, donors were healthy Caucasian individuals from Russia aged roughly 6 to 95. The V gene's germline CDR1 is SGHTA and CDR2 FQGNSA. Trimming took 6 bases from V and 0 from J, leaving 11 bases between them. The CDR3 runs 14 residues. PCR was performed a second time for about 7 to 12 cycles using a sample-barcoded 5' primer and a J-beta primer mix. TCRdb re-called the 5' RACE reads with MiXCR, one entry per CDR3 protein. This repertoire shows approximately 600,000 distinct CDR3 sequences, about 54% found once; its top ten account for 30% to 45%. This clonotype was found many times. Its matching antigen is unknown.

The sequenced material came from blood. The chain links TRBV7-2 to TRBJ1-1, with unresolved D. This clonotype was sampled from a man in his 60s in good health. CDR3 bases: TGTGCCAGCAGGGTGCCCGGGGTGAACACTGAAGCTTTCTTT. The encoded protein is CASRVPGVNTEAFF.